A single sample gave rise to the 13 T cell receptor beta chains below, sequenced in a study of cytotoxic CD8 clonotypes in ibrutinib-treated CLL. Only in-frame clones appear in the TCRdb table, and some are missing; sequencing was by immunoSEQ multiplex PCR. Of about 24,000 clones in the sample, approximately 71% were seen once. The source material was PBMCs, sampled after 12 months of ibrutinib treatment. All receptors come from a human donor with chronic lymphocytic leukemia.

Sample share makes this clone medium-sized. The chain employs TRBV6-5 and TRBJ2-1; D is ambiguous. Trimming removed 2 bases at V and 7 bases at J, with 12 bases between. CDR1 MNHEY and CDR2 SVGAGI come from the germline V gene. The length of the CDR3 is 14 residues. CDR3 nucleotide sequence: TGTGCCAGCAGTTACGAACAAGAATCGAATGAGCAGTTCTTC. As protein: CASSYEQESNEQFF.

This chain links TRBV11-2 with TRBJ2-1; TRBD2 agrees at 8 bases. Germline V CDR1 and CDR2: SGHAT, FQNNGV. V lost 5 bases to trimming and J lost 6 bases; unmatched junction nucleotides: 3. CDR3 length: 13 amino acids. Here the CDR3 reads CASSRGLANEQFF. As DNA, the CDR3 is TGTGCCAGCAGCCGAGGACTAGCCAATGAGCAGTTCTTC. The variable domain in full, with the rest retrieved from reference TRBV11-2 and TRBJ2-1, is EAGVAQSPRYKIIEKRQSVAFWCNPISGHATLYWYQQILGQGPKLLIQFQNNGVVDDSQLPKDRFSAERLKGVDSTLKIQPAKLEDSAVYLCASSRGLANEQFFGPGTRLTVL.

This chain links TRBV18 with TRBJ1-2; TRBD1 might be the D (5 bases). The ends were cut back, 2 bases at V and 6 bases at J, with 16 bases in the middle. From germline, CDR1 is KGHSH and CDR2 LQKENI. This CDR3 is built from 15 residues. The CDR3 region is CASSPSAGQHNGYTF. In nucleotides, the CDR3 is TGTGCCAGCTCACCATCGGCAGGGCAGCATAATGGCTACACCTTC.

V gene TRBV28 combines with J gene TRBJ2-5; D is possibly TRBD1 or TRBD2 (6 bases each). CDR3 length equals 14 residues. V was trimmed by 3 bases and J by 7 bases, leaving 15 bases between them. Per the germline V gene, CDR1 is MDHEN and CDR2 is SYDVKM. The DNA for the CDR3 is TGTGCCAGCAGTTTGGGGGGCTTGGTGGGGACCCAGTACTTC. This codes for CASSLGGLVGTQYF. The full variable domain, its missing parts supplied by reference TRBV28 and TRBJ2-5, is DVKVTQSSRYLVKRTGEKVFLECVQDMDHENMFWYRQDPGLGLRLIYFSYDVKMKEKGDIPEGYSVSREKKERFSLILESASTNQTSMYLCASSLGGLVGTQYFGPGTRLLVL.

This chain joins TRBV5-1 and TRBJ2-4, with a weak D call TRBD1 (5 bases). Per germline, CDR1 SGHRS and CDR2 YFSETQ. Trimming took 4 bases from V and 0 from J, leaving 14 bases between them. There are 16 residues in the CDR3. CDR3 sequence (DNA): TGCGCCAGCAGCCCCGACAGTTCTCTAGCCAAAAACATTCAGTACTTC. It yields the protein CASSPDSSLAKNIQYF.

In DNA, the CDR3 is TGTGCCAGCAAAATCCGGGACCTGAACACTGAAGCTTTCTTT. It encodes CASKIRDLNTEAFF. The chain joins TRBV28 to TRBJ1-1; the D gene is possibly TRBD1 (5 bases). Germline assignment: CDR1 MDHEN and CDR2 SYDVKM. This CDR3 is built from 14 residues. V shed 7 bases and J shed 0 bases, with 12 bases lying between them.

This clone was observed a handful of times. The V gene is TRBV11-2, the J gene TRBJ2-5; D is possibly TRBD2 (7 bases). Germline CDR1 reads SGHAT; CDR2 reads FQNNGV. This CDR3 is 17 amino acids long. Deletions cut 1 base from V and 5 bases from J, with 20 bases between. CDR3 DNA sequence: TGTGCCAGCAGCTTAGCTAAGGGGGGGGCAACGTGGGAGACCCAGTACTTC. Protein: CASSLAKGGATWETQYF.

The chain uses TRBV27 and TRBJ2-7; 8 bases align to TRBD2. Trimming removed 0 bases from V and 3 bases from J; junction bases left unmatched: 1. Germline assignment: CDR1 MNHEY and CDR2 SMNVEV (reference sequence). The CDR3 is 14 residues long. The CDR3 sequence is CASSLSTSGYEQYF. As DNA, the CDR3 is TGTGCCAGCAGTTTATCAACTAGCGGCTACGAGCAGTACTTC.

Here the CDR3 reads CASSLASGTVSGNTIYF. The CDR3 DNA reads TGTGCCAGCAGTTTAGCATCCGGGACAGTCTCTGGAAACACCATATATTTT. This chain links TRBV28 with TRBJ1-3; 7 bases align to TRBD1. The germline V gene encodes CDR1 MDHEN and CDR2 SYDVKM. CDR3 size: 17 residues. Trimming at V came to 2 bases and at J to 0 bases, leaving 7 bases not matched to a gene.

The rearrangement links TRBV7-2 to TRBJ1-4, with D tentatively TRBD1 (6 bases). Trimming removed 1 base at V and 4 bases at J, with 19 bases between. The germline CDR1 and CDR2 sequences are SGHTA and FQGNSA. This CDR3 comprises 18 residues. The CDR3 DNA follows: TGTGCCAGCAGCTTAGATCTGATTAGGGGGAGTTTTAATGAAAAACTGTTTTTT. Translating it yields CASSLDLIRGSFNEKLFF. Supplemented by reference TRBV7-2 and TRBJ1-4, the full variable domain reads GAGVSQSPSNKVTEKGKDVELRCDPISGHTALYWYRQSLGQGLEFLIYFQGNSAPDKSGLPSDRFSAERTGGSVSTLTIQRTQQEDSAVYLCASSLDLIRGSFNEKLFFGSGTQLSVL.

The J gene is TRBJ1-2, the V gene TRBV6-6; 7 bases fit TRBD1. Germline CDR1 is MNHNY and CDR2 is SVGAGI (reference sequence). The length of the CDR3 is 14 residues. With V trimmed by 5 bases and J by 8 bases, 11 bases remained unmatched. This chain's CDR3 is CASSTHAGTEGYTF. CDR3 in DNA: TGTGCCAGCAGTACCCACGCCGGGACAGAAGGCTACACCTTC.

The DNA for the CDR3 is TGTGCCAGCAGCTTATCAAGCGGGGGGTTAAGCACAGATACGCAGTATTTT. This codes for CASSLSSGGLSTDTQYF. This chain connects TRBV7-8 to TRBJ2-3, with 9 bases lining up with TRBD2. Germline values: CDR1 SGHVS, CDR2 FQNEAQ. The trim removed 2 bases at V and 0 bases at J, leaving 6 bases unmatched. This CDR3 is built from 17 residues.

The V and J genes are TRBV27 and TRBJ1-1; 7 positions agree with TRBD1. The germline CDR1 and CDR2 sequences are MNHEY and SMNVEV (reference sequence). The CDR3 runs 16 residues. V was pared by 6 bases and J by 2 bases, with 12 bases of the junction left unmatched. CDR3 coding DNA: TGTGCCAGCAGCCTACAGGGGAAGAAGTTAAACACTGAAGCTTTCTTT. The encoded protein is CASSLQGKKLNTEAFF.